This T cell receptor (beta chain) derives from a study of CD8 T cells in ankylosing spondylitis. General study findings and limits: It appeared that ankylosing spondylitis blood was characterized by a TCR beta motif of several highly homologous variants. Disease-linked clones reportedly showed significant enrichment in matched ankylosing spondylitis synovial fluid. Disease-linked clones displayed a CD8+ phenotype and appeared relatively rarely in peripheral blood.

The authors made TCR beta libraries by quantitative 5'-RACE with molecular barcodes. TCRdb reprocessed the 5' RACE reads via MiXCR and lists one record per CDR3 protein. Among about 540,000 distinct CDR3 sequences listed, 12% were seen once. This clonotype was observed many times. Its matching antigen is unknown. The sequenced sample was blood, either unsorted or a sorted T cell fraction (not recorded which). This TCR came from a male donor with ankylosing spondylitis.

The CDR3 region is CASSLALLAGGLVSYEQYF. CDR3 DNA sequence: TGTGCCAGCAGCTTGGCCCTACTAGCGGGAGGCCTCGTCTCCTACGAGCAGTACTTC. The chain combines TRBV5-4 with TRBJ2-7, with 12 bases aligning to TRBD2. CDR3 size: 19 residues. J was trimmed by 0 bases and V by 0 bases; bases with no gene match: 10. Germline CDR1 and CDR2: SGHNT and YYREEE (reference sequence).